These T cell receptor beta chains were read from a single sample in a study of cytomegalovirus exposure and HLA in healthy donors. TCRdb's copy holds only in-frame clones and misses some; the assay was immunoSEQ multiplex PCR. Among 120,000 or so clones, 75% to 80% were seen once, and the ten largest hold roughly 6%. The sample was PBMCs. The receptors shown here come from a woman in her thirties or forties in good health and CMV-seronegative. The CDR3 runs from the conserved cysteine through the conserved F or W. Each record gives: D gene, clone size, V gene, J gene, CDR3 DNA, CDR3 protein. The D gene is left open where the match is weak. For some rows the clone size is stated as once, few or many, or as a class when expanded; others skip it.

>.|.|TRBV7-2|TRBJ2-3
TGTGCCAGCACCATCCGACTGACCGGCACAGATACGCAGTATTTT
CASTIRLTGTDTQYF
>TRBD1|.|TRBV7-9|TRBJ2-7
TGTTCCAGCAGCTTACCGGGACAGGGCTACGAGCAGTACTTC
CSSSLPGQGYEQYF
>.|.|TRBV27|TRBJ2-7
TGTGCCAGCAGTCGAAGGACAAATTACGAGCAGTACTTC
CASSRRTNYEQYF
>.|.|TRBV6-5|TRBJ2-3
TGTGCCAGCAGTTCCCAGTTCCCGGGGGCAGATACGCAGTATTTT
CASSSQFPGADTQYF
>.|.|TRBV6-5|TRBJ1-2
TGTGCCAGCAGCCTCCATGAGCTCTATGGCTACACCTTC
CASSLHELYGYTF
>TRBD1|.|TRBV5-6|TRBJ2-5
TGTGCCAGCAGCTTGGGCCGTCGGGACAGGGTTCAAGAGACCCAGTACTTC
CASSLGRRDRVQETQYF
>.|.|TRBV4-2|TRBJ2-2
TGTGCCAGCAGCCAAGCCAGCGTAGCGAACACCGGGGAGCTGTTTTTT
CASSQASVANTGELFF
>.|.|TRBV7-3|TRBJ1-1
TGTGCCAGCAGCTCTAATACAGGGAACACTGAAGCTTTCTTT
CASSSNTGNTEAFF
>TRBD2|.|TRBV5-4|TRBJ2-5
TGTGCCAGCAGCTGGGAGCGGGAGTGGCAAGAGACCCAGTACTTC
CASSWEREWQETQYF
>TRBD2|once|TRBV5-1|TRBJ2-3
TGCGCCAGCAGCTTGCGCTTCGGGGGGAGAGTTACAGATACGCAGTATTTT
CASSLRFGGRVTDTQYF
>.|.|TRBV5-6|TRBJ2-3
TGTGCCAGCAGCCAGGCTAGCCGAGGCACAGATACGCAGTATTTT
CASSQASRGTDTQYF
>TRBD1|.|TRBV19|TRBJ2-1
TGTGCCAGTAGTATACCCTGGACAGGTCCCTACAATGAGCAGTTCTTC
CASSIPWTGPYNEQFF
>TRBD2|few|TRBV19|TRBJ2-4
TGTGCCAGTAGGGTACTAGCGGGGGCTCCCGGCATTCAGTACTTC
CASRVLAGAPGIQYF
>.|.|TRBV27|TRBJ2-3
TGTGCCAGCATGCGGAGAGATACGCAGTATTTT
CASMRRDTQYF
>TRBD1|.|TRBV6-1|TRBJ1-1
TGTGCCAGCAGTCAGGGGGCCGGTTCGTCTGAAGCTTTCTTT
CASSQGAGSSEAFF
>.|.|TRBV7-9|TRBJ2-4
TGTTCCAGCAGCTTAGACTTCCTAGCCAAAAACAGTCAGTACTTC
CSSSLDFLAKNSQYF
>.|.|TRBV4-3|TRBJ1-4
TGCGCCAGCAGCCAATCCGGGGGATCAAATGAAAAACTGTTTTTT
CASSQSGGSNEKLFF
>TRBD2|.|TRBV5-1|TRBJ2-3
TGCGCCAGCAGCTTGTTCAGTAGCGGGAGGGTTGGCACAGATACGCAGTATTTT
CASSLFSSGRVGTDTQYF
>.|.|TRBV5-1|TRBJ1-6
TGCGCCAGCAGTACCCTTAAGGGGGATTCACCCCTCCACTTT
CASSTLKGDSPLHF
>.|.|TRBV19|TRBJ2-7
TGTGCCAGTAGTATGGGGGCGGCCCGGGAGCAGTACTTC
CASSMGAAREQYF
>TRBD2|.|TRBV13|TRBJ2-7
TGTGCCAGCAGCTCGAAGCAAGCGGGAGCCCGTAGCTCCTACGAGCAGTACTTC
CASSSKQAGARSSYEQYF
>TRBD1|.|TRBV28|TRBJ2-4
TGTGCCAGCAGTTCCTACAGGGGGCGGAACAGTCAGTACTTC
CASSSYRGRNSQYF
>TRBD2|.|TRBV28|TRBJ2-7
TGTGCCAGCAGTTTGCCCCCTGGGGCCGGGAGGGCCTCCCCCAGCGAGCAGTACTTC
CASSLPPGAGRASPSEQYF
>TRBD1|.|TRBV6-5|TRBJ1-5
TGTGCCAGCAGGCGGACAGGGAGGAATCAGCCCCAGCATTTT
CASRRTGRNQPQHF
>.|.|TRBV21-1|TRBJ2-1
TGTGCCAGCAGCAAATTGGCTAGCGGGCTCGATGAGCAGTTCTTC
CASSKLASGLDEQFF
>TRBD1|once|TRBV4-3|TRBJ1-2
TGCGCCAGCAGCCCCGGACAGGGAGCGTTTGGCTACACCTTC
CASSPGQGAFGYTF
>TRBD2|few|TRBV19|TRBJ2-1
TGTGCCAGTAGTATAACTGCGACCGGGAGGGCCGGTGAGCAGTTCTTC
CASSITATGRAGEQFF
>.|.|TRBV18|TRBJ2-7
TGTGCCAGCTCACCGGAAAGGGGTGACTTGTCCTACGAGCAGTACTTC
CASSPERGDLSYEQYF
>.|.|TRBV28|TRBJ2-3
TGTGCCAGCACGCCCATGAGGCGGGGAAAGGGGACAGATACGCAGTATTTT
CASTPMRRGKGTDTQYF
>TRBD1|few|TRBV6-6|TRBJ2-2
TGTGCCAGCAGTCAGGGACAGGGGGCCGGGGAGCTGTTTTTT
CASSQGQGAGELFF
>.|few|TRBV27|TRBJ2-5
TGTGCCAGCAGTCCGGGGGACAGTCAAGAGACCCAGTACTTC
CASSPGDSQETQYF
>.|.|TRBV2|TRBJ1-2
TGTGCCAGCAGGTTTGGGACACAAGCTAACTATGGCTACACCTTC
CASRFGTQANYGYTF
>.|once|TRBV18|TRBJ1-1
TGTGCCAGCTCACCACCTCACAGATCGAACACTGAAGCTTTCTTT
CASSPPHRSNTEAFF
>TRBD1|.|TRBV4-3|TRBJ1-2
TGCGCCAGCAGCCCCGTTTCTGGGCAGGGGGGTGGCTTCTATGGCTACACCTTC
CASSPVSGQGGGFYGYTF
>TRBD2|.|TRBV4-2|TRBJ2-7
TGTGCCAGCAGCCAAGATCACGCTAGCGGGATGGTCTACGAGCAGTACTTC
CASSQDHASGMVYEQYF
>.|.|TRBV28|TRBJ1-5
TGTGCCAGCAGTCAACTAGATCAGCCCCAGCATTTT
CASSQLDQPQHF
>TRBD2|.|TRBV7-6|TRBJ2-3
TGTGCCAGCAGCCCTAGGGGGGGGCGGGAGGACCCAGATACGCAGTATTTT
CASSPRGGREDPDTQYF
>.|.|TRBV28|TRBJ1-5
TGTGCCAGCAGCACCATGGGGAGTAGCAATCAGCCCCAGCATTTT
CASSTMGSSNQPQHF
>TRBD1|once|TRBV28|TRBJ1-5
TGTGCCAGCAGTGACCCGGGACAGACCAATCAGCCCCAGCATTTT
CASSDPGQTNQPQHF
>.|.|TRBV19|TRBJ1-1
TGTGCCAGTAGTGGTAGTTACGCTGAAGCTTTCTTT
CASSGSYAEAFF
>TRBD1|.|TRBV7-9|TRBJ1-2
TGTTCCAGCAGCTTAGGCCGGGGACAGGGGGGCGTTTCGGAAGGCTACACCTTC
CSSSLGRGQGGVSEGYTF